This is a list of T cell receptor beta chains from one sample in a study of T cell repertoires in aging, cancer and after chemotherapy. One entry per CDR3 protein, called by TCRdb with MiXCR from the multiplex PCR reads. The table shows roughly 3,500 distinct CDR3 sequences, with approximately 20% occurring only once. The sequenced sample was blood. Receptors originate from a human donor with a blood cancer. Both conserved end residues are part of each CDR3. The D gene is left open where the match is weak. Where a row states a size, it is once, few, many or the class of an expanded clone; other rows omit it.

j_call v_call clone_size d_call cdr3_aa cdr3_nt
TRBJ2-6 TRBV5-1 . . CASSLGNSGANVLTF TGCGCCAGCAGCTTGGGTAACTCTGGGGCCAACGTCCTGACTTTC
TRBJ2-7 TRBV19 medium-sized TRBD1 CASSIGQGAYEQYF TGTGCCAGTAGTATCGGACAGGGGGCATACGAGCAGTACTTC
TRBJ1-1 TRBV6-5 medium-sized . CASSNVPKTEAFF TGTGCCAGCAGTAACGTCCCGAAAACTGAAGCTTTCTTT
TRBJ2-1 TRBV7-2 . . CASSPPWGGATNEQFF TGTGCCAGCAGCCCCCCCTGGGGGGGGGCCACGAATGAGCAGTTCTTC
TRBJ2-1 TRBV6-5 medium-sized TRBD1 CASSYGTGYNEQFF TGTGCCAGCAGTTATGGGACAGGGTACAATGAGCAGTTCTTC
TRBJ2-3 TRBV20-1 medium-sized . CSAEDRMADTQYF TGCAGTGCTGAAGACAGGATGGCAGATACGCAGTATTTT
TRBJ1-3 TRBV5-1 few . CASSTGHTSGNTIYF TGCGCCAGCAGCACGGGACATACCTCTGGAAACACCATATATTTT
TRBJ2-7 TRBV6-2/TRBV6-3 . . CASSQASYEQYF TGTGCCAGCAGTCAGGCTTCCTACGAGCAGTACTTC
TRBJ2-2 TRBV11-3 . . CASSRRGDTGELFF TGTGCCAGCAGCCGAAGGGGGGACACCGGGGAGCTGTTTTTT
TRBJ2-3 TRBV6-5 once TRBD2 CASSWTSGGADTQYF TGTGCCAGCAGTTGGACTAGCGGGGGGGCGGATACGCAGTATTTT
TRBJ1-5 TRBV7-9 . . CASSWGGAGQPQHF TGTGCCAGCAGCTGGGGGGGCGCGGGTCAGCCCCAGCATTTT
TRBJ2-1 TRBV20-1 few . CSVPAGLLYNEQFF TGCAGTGTCCCAGCGGGTCTTCTTTACAATGAGCAGTTCTTC
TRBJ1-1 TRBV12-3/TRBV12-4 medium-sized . CASSGHRRGPYTEAFF TGTGCCAGCAGTGGTCATCGGCGGGGGCCGTACACTGAAGCTTTCTTT
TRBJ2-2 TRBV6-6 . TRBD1 CASSQTRTGSLTGELFF TGTGCCAGCAGTCAAACCCGGACAGGGTCATTAACCGGGGAGCTGTTTTTT
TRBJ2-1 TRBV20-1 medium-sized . CSALPGNEQFF TGCAGTGCCCTCCCGGGTAATGAGCAGTTCTTC
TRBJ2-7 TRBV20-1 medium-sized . CSAERQLDYEQYF TGCAGTGCTGAGCGACAACTGGACTACGAGCAGTACTTC
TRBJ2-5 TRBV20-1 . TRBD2 CSARLSGSQETQYF TGCAGTGCCAGATTAAGCGGGAGCCAAGAGACCCAGTACTTC
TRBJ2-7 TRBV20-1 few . CSAITGRPTEEEQYF TGCAGTGCTATTACCGGACGGCCCACGGAGGAGGAGCAGTACTTC
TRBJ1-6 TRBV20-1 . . CSARDQKGLPRSYNSPLHF TGCAGTGCTAGAGATCAGAAGGGGCTCCCCCGCTCCTATAATTCACCCCTCCACTTT
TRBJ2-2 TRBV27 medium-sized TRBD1 CASSLTGGTGELFF TGTGCCAGCAGTTTGACAGGGGGAACCGGGGAGCTGTTTTTT
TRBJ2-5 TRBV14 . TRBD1 CASSQGQGASEETQYF TGTGCCAGCAGCCAAGGCCAGGGGGCCTCCGAAGAGACCCAGTACTTC
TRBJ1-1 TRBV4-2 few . CASSRGELNTEAFF TGTGCCAGCAGCCGCGGGGAGCTGAACACTGAAGCTTTCTTT
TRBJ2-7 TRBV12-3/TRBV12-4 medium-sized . CASRSSGDLSYEQYF TGTGCCAGCAGGTCTAGTGGAGACCTCTCCTACGAGCAGTACTTC
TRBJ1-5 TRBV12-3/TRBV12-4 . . CASSLGRGYQPQHF TGTGCCAGCAGTTTAGGCAGGGGCTATCAGCCCCAGCATTTT
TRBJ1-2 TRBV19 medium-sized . CASSQGMGYGYTF TGTGCCAGTAGTCAGGGGATGGGCTATGGCTACACCTTC
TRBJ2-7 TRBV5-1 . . CASSRGTTGSYEQYF TGCGCCAGCAGCCGGGGGACGACAGGGAGCTACGAGCAGTACTTC
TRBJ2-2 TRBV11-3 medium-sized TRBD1 CASSHGQANTGELFF TGTGCCAGCAGCCATGGACAGGCGAACACCGGGGAGCTGTTTTTT
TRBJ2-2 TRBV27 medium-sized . CASSSGRRGSTGELFF TGTGCCAGCAGTTCCGGAAGAAGAGGTAGCACCGGGGAGCTGTTTTTT
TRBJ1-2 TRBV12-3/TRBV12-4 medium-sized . CASSLGTSYGYTF TGTGCCAGCAGTTTAGGGACTTCCTATGGCTACACCTTC
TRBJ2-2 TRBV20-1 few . CSARERETGAGELFF TGCAGTGCTAGAGAAAGAGAGACCGGTGCCGGGGAGCTGTTTTTT
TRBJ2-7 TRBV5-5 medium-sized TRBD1 CASSPITGAAEQYF TGTGCCAGCAGCCCGATTACAGGGGCCGCAGAGCAGTACTTC
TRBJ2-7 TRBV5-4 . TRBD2 CASSLGTNIYEQYF TGTGCCAGCAGCTTAGGGACTAACATCTACGAGCAGTACTTC
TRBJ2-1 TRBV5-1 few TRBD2 CASRVTSGSYNEQFF TGCGCCAGCAGGGTAACTAGCGGGAGTTACAATGAGCAGTTCTTC
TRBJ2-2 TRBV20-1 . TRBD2 CSARVFGRESTGELFF TGCAGTGCTAGAGTGTTCGGGCGGGAGAGCACCGGGGAGCTGTTTTTT
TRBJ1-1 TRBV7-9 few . CASSHLRAEAFF TGTGCCAGCTCGCACTTGAGGGCTGAAGCTTTCTTT
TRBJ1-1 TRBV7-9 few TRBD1 CASSVQGAVAFF TGTGCCAGCAGCGTCCAGGGGGCGGTAGCTTTCTTT
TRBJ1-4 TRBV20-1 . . CSARDRLLGEKLFF TGCAGTGCTAGAGACCGGTTACTAGGCGAAAAACTGTTTTTT
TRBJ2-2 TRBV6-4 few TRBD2 CASSVAGDTGELFF TGTGCCAGCAGTGTAGCGGGAGACACCGGGGAGCTGTTTTTT
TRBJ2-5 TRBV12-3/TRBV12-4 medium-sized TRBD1 CASSKTGVETQYF TGTGCCAGCAGTAAGACAGGGGTCGAGACCCAGTACTTC
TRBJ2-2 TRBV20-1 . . CSARNIDNTGELFF TGCAGTGCTAGGAATATTGACAACACCGGGGAGCTGTTTTTT
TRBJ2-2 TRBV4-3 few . CASSQRYNTGELFF TGCGCCAGCAGCCAAAGGTATAACACCGGGGAGCTGTTTTTT
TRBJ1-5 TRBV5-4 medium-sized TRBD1 CASSVDRGHQPQHF TGTGCCAGCAGCGTCGACAGGGGGCATCAGCCCCAGCATTTT
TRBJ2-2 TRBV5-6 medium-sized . CASSTTRGRPGELFF TGTGCCAGCAGCACCACTAGAGGGAGGCCCGGGGAGCTGTTTTTT
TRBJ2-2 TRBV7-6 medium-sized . CASSLLRGRGELFF TGTGCCAGCAGCTTATTAAGGGGTCGCGGGGAGCTGTTTTTT
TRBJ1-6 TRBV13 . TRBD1 CASSWGQRPNSPLHF TGTGCCAGCAGCTGGGGACAGCGACCCAATTCACCCCTCCACTTT
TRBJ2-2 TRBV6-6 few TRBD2 CASSYHTSGGDPTGELFF TGTGCCAGCAGTTACCACACTAGCGGGGGGGACCCCACCGGGGAGCTGTTTTTT
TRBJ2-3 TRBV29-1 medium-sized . CSVRRQTDTQYF TGCAGCGTTCGTAGACAAACAGATACGCAGTATTTT
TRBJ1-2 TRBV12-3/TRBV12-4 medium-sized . CASSLGNYGYTF TGTGCCAGCAGCCTAGGGAACTATGGCTACACCTTC
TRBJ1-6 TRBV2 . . CASSETPNSPLHF TGTGCCAGCAGTGAAACCCCGAATTCACCCCTCCACTTT
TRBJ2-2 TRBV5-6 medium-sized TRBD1 CASSFWTGIVGELFF TGTGCCAGCAGCTTCTGGACAGGGATTGTCGGGGAGCTGTTTTTT